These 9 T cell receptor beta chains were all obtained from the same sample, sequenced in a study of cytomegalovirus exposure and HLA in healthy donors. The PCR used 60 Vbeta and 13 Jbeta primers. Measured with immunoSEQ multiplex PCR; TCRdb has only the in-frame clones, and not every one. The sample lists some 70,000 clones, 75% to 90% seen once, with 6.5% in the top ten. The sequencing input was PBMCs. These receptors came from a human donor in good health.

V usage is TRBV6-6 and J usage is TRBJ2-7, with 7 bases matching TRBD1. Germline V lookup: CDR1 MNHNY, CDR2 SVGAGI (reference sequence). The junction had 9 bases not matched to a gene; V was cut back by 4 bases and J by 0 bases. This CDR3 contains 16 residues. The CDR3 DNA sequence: TGTGCCAGCAGTTCCACCGGGACAGAGAGCTCCTACGAGCAGTACTTC. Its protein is CASSSTGTESSYEQYF.

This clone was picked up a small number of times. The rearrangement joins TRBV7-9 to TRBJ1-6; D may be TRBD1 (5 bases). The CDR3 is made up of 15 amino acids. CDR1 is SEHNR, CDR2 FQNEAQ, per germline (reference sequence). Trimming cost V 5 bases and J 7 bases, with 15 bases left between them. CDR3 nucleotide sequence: TGTGCCAGCAGCCCCCTATGGGAGGGGAATTCACCCCTCCACTTT. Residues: CASSPLWEGNSPLHF.

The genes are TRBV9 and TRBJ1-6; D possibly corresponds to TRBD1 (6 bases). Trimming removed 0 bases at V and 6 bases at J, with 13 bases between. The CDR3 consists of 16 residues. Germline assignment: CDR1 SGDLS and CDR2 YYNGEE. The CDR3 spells CASSVDTRGSNSPLHF. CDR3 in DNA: TGTGCCAGCAGCGTAGATACAAGGGGGTCTAATTCACCCCTCCACTTT. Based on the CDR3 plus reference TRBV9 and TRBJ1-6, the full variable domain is DSGVTQTPKHLITATGQRVTLRCSPRSGDLSVYWYQQSLDQGLQFLIQYYNGEERAKGNILERFSAQQFPDLHSELNLSSLELGDSALYFCASSVDTRGSNSPLHFGNGTRLTVT.

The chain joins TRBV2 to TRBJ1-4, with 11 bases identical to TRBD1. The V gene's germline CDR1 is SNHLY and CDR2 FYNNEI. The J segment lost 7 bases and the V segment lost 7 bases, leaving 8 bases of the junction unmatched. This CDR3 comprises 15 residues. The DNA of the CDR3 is TGTGCCAGCACTCCCGGGACAGGGGGAGGTGAAAAACTGTTTTTT. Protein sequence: CASTPGTGGGEKLFF.

The DNA for the CDR3 is TGCGCCAGCAGCTTAGGAGCGGGGGCTAGCGATGAGCAGTTCTTC. It translates to CASSLGAGASDEQFF. The chain uses TRBV5-1 and TRBJ2-1; 8 nucleotides agree with TRBD2. CDR3 length equals 15 residues. The germline V gene encodes CDR1 SGHRS and CDR2 YFSETQ. With V trimmed by 2 bases and J by 8 bases, 9 bases remained unmatched. The full variable domain, with the rest looked up from reference TRBV5-1 and TRBJ2-1, is KAGVTQTPRYLIKTRGQQVTLSCSPISGHRSVSWYQQTPGQGLQFLFEYFSETQRNKGNFPGRFSGRQFSNSRSEMNVSTLELGDSALYLCASSLGAGASDEQFFGPGTRLTVL.

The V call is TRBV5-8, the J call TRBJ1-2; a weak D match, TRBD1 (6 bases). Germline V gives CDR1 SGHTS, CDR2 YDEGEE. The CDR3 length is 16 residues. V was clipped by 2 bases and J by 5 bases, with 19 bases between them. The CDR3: CASSLSQGHPPYGYTF. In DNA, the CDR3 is TGTGCCAGCAGCTTATCGCAGGGACACCCTCCATATGGCTACACCTTC.

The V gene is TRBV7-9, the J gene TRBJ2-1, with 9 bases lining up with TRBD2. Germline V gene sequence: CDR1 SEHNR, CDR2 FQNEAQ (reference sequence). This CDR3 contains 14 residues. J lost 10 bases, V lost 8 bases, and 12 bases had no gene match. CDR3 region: CASAAGGAAGEQFF. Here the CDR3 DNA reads TGTGCCAGCGCGGCGGGGGGGGCGGCAGGAGAGCAGTTCTTC.

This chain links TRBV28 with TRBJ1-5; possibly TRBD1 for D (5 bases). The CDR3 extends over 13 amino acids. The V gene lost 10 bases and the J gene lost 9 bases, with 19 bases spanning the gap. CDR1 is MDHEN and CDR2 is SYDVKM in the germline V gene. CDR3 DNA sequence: TGTGCCACCGTCGTGGGGGGTCATCGGCCCCAGCATTTT. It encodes CATVVGGHRPQHF. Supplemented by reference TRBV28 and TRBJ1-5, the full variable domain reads DVKVTQSSRYLVKRTGEKVFLECVQDMDHENMFWYRQDPGLGLRLIYFSYDVKMKEKGDIPEGYSVSREKKERFSLILESASTNQTSMYLCATVVGGHRPQHFGDGTRLSIL.

This CDR3 is CASSGTSGGYEQYF. Written as DNA, the CDR3 is TGTGCCAGCAGCGGGACTAGCGGGGGCTACGAGCAGTACTTC. This chain joins TRBV6-1 and TRBJ2-5; 14 nucleotides match TRBD2. The J call is doubtful: the DNA matches TRBJ2-7 better. CDR3 length: 14 residues. CDR1 and CDR2 (germline): MNHNS, SASEGT.